The 27 T cell receptor beta chains given below trace back to one sample, sequenced in a study of T cell clonality in common variable immunodeficiency. Study observations and caveats: In common variable immunodeficiency, TCR beta chains reportedly carried fewer deletions and N-nucleotide insertions.

Sequencing was performed with immunoSEQ multiplex PCR; in TCRdb, only in-frame clones are kept and a portion is missing. The sample shows 30,000 to 40,000 clones, none of them appearing just once. The antigens of these receptors remain unknown. Sequenced material: peripheral blood mononuclear cells. The receptors come from a human donor with common variable immunodeficiency.

Relative to its sample, this clone is medium-sized (0.01 to 0.1%). The CDR3 spells CSGSGGAAYGYTF. The sequenced part of the CDR3 DNA is TGCAGTGGGTCGGGAGGGGCGGCCTATGGC. This rearrangement joins TRBV20-1 to TRBJ1-2, with a tentative D call TRBD1 (5 bases). The read ends 3 residues early relative to the CDR3; the germline J gene fills the gap. Germline-derived CDR1 and CDR2 are DFQATT and SNEGSKA (reference sequence). V lost 7 bases, J lost 4 bases, and 16 bases lay in between. This CDR3 comprises 13 residues.

This clone was observed many times. The sequence runs out 3 residues before the end of the CDR3; the remainder is reconstructed from the germline J gene. The gene calls are TRBV14 and TRBJ2-2; D is undetermined. V shed 2 bases and J shed 5 bases, with 12 bases lying between them. The CDR3 spans 15 residues. Germline CDR1 is SGHDN and CDR2 is FVKESK. CDR3 in amino acids: CASSQKADATGELFF. The part of the CDR3 DNA that was read is TGTGCCAGCAGCCAAAAGGCGGATGCTACCGGGGAG. Together with reference TRBV14 and TRBJ2-2, the CDR3 gives the full variable domain: EAGVTQFPSHSVIEKGQTVTLRCDPISGHDNLYWYRRVMGKEIKFLLHFVKESKQDESGMPNNRFLAERTGGTYSTLKVQPAELEDSGVYFCASSQKADATGELFFGEGSRLTVL.

This clone was picked up a small number of times. A far larger clone lies a single base away; this is likely a read error. The read ends 3 residues shy of where the CDR3 ends; the end is completed using the germline J gene. The V call is TRBV5-1, the J call TRBJ1-2; tentatively, D is TRBD1 (5 bases). The CDR3 is made up of 12 amino acids. The germline V gene encodes CDR1 SGHRS and CDR2 YFSETQ. Trimming removed 4 bases from V and 4 bases from J, with 8 bases in between. This CDR3 reads CASSQTAYGYTF. CDR3 bases read: TGCGCCAGCAGCCAGACAGCCTATGGC.

This clone came up a few times. The CDR3 is cut off 3 residues early in the read; its end comes from the germline J gene. The chain links TRBV18 to TRBJ2-4, with D perhaps matching TRBD1 (6 bases). CDR1 KGHSH and CDR2 LQKENI come from the germline V gene. This CDR3 region has 15 residues. V was pared by 2 bases and J by 4 bases, with 12 bases between. The CDR3 spells CASSPLEGTKNIQYF. The part of the CDR3 DNA that was read is TGTGCCAGCTCACCATTAGAGGGGACAAAAAACATT.

This clone was observed at least ten times. The read ends 3 residues early relative to the CDR3; the germline J gene fills the gap. The V and J genes are TRBV20-1 and TRBJ2-1; 10 bases are shared with TRBD2. V trimming: 3 bases; J trimming: 4 bases; junction bases outside the gene matches: 6. CDR3 length: 15 amino acids. CDR1 and CDR2 from the germline V gene are DFQATT and SNEGSKA (reference sequence). CDR3 loop: CSASPLAGVYNEQFF. The DNA read from the CDR3 is TGCAGTGCTAGCCCCCTAGCGGGAGTATACAATGAG.

This clone is medium-sized in the sample. The sequence runs out 3 residues before the end of the CDR3; the remainder is reconstructed from the germline J gene. The chain couples TRBV14 to TRBJ2-3; 11 bases match TRBD2. The germline V gene encodes CDR1 SGHDN and CDR2 FVKESK. CDR3 length: 16 amino acids. Incomplete CDR3 DNA: TGTGCCAGCAGCCAAGTATCTACTAGCGGGAGAATGACG. Translation: CASSQVSTSGRMT. From start to end, the CDR3 is CASSQVSTSGRMTQYF.

Notes on this clone: The same CDR3 can be traced to other DNA sequences in this sample. The CDR3 sequence: CASSAQGNTEAFF. The CDR3 bases that were read are TGTGCCAGCAGCGCCCAGGGGAACACTGAA. The chain joins TRBV2 to TRBJ1-1, with a tentative D call TRBD1 (5 bases). The read terminates 3 residues before the CDR3 end, so the remaining end is supplied by the germline J gene. This CDR3 is 13 amino acids long. Trimming left V 6 bases short and J 1 base short, with 9 bases between. CDR1 SNHLY and CDR2 FYNNEI come from the germline V gene.

Note on this clone: A much larger clone lies a single base off, so this may be a read error. With the read ending 3 residues before the CDR3 end, the germline J gene is used to fill in that end. V is TRBV7-2 and J is TRBJ1-1, with D perhaps matching TRBD1 (5 bases). With 5 bases removed from V and 1 base from J, the gap between germline ends came to 14 bases. Germline CDR1 is SGHTA and CDR2 is FQGNSA. This CDR3 region has 15 residues. CDR3 DNA (partial): TGTGCCAGCAGCCCTGGTTGGGGCCCGAACACTGAA. Its protein product is CASSPGWGPNTE. Given in full, the CDR3 is CASSPGWGPNTEAFF.

This clone was counted a few times. The read terminates 3 residues before the CDR3 end, so the remaining end is supplied by the germline J gene. This chain joins TRBV29-1 and TRBJ2-1; TRBD2 might be the D (6 bases). The CDR3 is 15 amino acids. The germline CDR1 and CDR2 sequences are SQVTM and ANQGSEA. V lost 6 bases and J 0 bases, leaving 15 bases between the germline ends. CDR3 loop: CSVTGLTSSYNEQFF. Partial CDR3 DNA: TGCAGCGTGACGGGGTTGACTAGCTCCTACAATGAG.

This clone was seen a few times. The CDR3 extends 3 residues past the end of the read, so its final part is completed from the germline J gene. The rearrangement uses TRBV19 and TRBJ1-2; D gene uncertain. Trimming removed 1 base at V and 5 bases at J, with 14 bases between. The CDR3 is 15 amino acids. The germline gives CDR1 LNHDA, CDR2 SQIVND (reference sequence). Here the CDR3 reads CASSIGTETFYGYTF. The covered CDR3 bases are TGTGCCAGTAGTATAGGAACCGAAACATTTTATGGC.

The sample holds a few counts of this clone. The read falls 3 residues short of the CDR3 end, and the missing part is taken from the germline J gene. The J gene is TRBJ2-7, the V gene TRBV7-3; TRBD1 is a possible D gene (5 bases). Germline CDR1 reads SGHTA; CDR2 reads FQGTGA. The V end was cut by 3 bases, the J end by 3 bases, with 6 bases between. CDR3 length: 12 amino acids. Incomplete CDR3 DNA: TGTGCCAGCAGCTTGACAGTCTACGAG. Amino acids: CASSLTVYE. The full CDR3 is CASSLTVYEQYF.

There are many counts of this clone. The CDR3 goes on 3 residues after the read ends, and that part is filled in from the germline J gene. V is TRBV18 and J is TRBJ2-3; 11 bases are shared with TRBD2. This CDR3 region has 15 residues. The V and J ends lost 5 bases and 0 bases, in that order; junction bases with no gene match: 1. Per the germline V gene, CDR1 is KGHSH and CDR2 is LQKENI. Here the CDR3 reads CASSSSGRSTDTQYF. CDR3 DNA (partial): TGTGCCAGCTCATCTAGCGGGAGGAGCACAGATACG.

This clone was detected many times. The observed sequence ends 3 residues before the CDR3 terminus, with the missing tail filled in from the germline J gene. The chain combines TRBV7-2 with TRBJ2-5; 10 bases map to TRBD2. Germline values: CDR1 SGHTA, CDR2 FQGNSA. CDR3 size: 15 residues. With V trimmed by 3 bases and J by 5 bases, 6 bases remained unmatched. The CDR3 DNA, read in part, is TGTGCCAGCAGCTTGAAAGCGGGAGGGATCGAGACC. Encoded protein: CASSLKAGGIET. The CDR3 in its entirety is CASSLKAGGIETQYF. The full variable domain, completed using reference TRBV7-2 and TRBJ2-5, is GAGVSQSPSNKVTEKGKDVELRCDPISGHTALYWYRQSLGQGLEFLIYFQGNSAPDKSGLPSDRFSAERTGGSVSTLTIQRTQQEDSAVYLCASSLKAGGIETQYFGPGTRLLVL.

Many counts were recorded for this clone. The CDR3 DNA, read in part, is TGCAGTGCTGGGGACAGCAACTACGAG. It specifies CSAGDSNYE. The CDR3 as a whole reads CSAGDSNYEQYF. This chain links TRBV20-1 with TRBJ2-7; 7 bases are shared with TRBD1. With the read ending 3 residues before the CDR3 end, the germline J gene is used to fill in that end. The CDR3 length is 12 residues. CDR1 DFQATT and CDR2 SNEGSKA come from the germline V gene (reference sequence). Trimming cost V 5 bases and J 3 bases; bases outside gene matches: 4.

Only a few counts were recorded for this clone. Since a far larger clone is one base different, this is likely a read error. The read ends 3 residues shy of where the CDR3 ends; the end is completed using the germline J gene. The chain has TRBV5-1 and TRBJ1-6; a possible D gene is TRBD1 (6 bases). CDR1 and CDR2 (germline): SGHRS, YFSETQ. Trimming removed 7 bases at V and 7 bases at J, with 15 bases between. The CDR3 length is 14 residues. CDR3 bases read: TGCGCCAGCCGAAACAGGGAAGACAATTCACCC. Protein product: CASRNREDNSP. The whole CDR3 protein is CASRNREDNSPLHF.

This clone was found many times. CDR3 DNA, as far as it was read: TGCAGTGCTAGGTTAGCGGGGGCCACAGATACG. It is translated as CSARLAGATDT. The complete CDR3 protein is CSARLAGATDTQYF. This sequence joins TRBV20-1 and TRBJ2-3; 9 bases align to TRBD2. The read terminates 3 residues ahead of where the CDR3 ends, so the germline J gene completes it. The CDR3 has 14 amino acids. CDR1 and CDR2 from the germline V gene are DFQATT and SNEGSKA (reference sequence). Losses at the gene ends were 3 bases for V and 2 bases for J; bases not matched to a gene: 3.

As to this clone: Read coverage stops 3 residues before the CDR3 terminus; the germline J gene supplies the remainder. The J gene is TRBJ1-1, the V gene TRBV19; possible D gene TRBD1, 5 bases. Per the germline V gene, CDR1 is LNHDA and CDR2 is SQIVND (reference sequence). CDR3 length equals 19 residues. With 3 bases removed from V and 0 bases from J, the gap between germline ends came to 23 bases. Here the CDR3 reads CASSIVQANFYIMNTEAFF. The CDR3 DNA, read in part, is TGTGCCAGTAGTATCGTACAGGCGAACTTTTATATTATGAACACTGAA. The complete variable domain, with remaining parts taken from reference TRBV19 and TRBJ1-1, reads DGGITQSPKYLFRKEGQNVTLSCEQNLNHDAMYWYRQDPGQGLRLIYYSQIVNDFQKGDIAEGYSVSREKKESFPLTVTSAQKNPTAFYLCASSIVQANFYIMNTEAFFGQGTRLTVV.

This clone showed up just a few times. The junction differs from germline at one of its ends, possibly a read error. The observed sequence ends 3 residues before the CDR3 terminus, with the missing tail filled in from the germline J gene. The chain recombines TRBV7-9 with TRBJ2-6, with TRBD2 as a possible D gene (6 bases). Germline CDR1 is SEHNR and CDR2 is FQNEAQ (reference sequence). CDR3 length: 14 amino acids. The CDR3 sequence is CASRRGTGATVLTF. The CDR3 DNA, read in part, is TGTGCCAGCAGAAGAGGGACTGGGGCCACCGTC.

As for this clone: The DNA ends 3 residues before the CDR3 does, and the rest of the CDR3 is filled in from the germline J gene. The V gene is TRBV6-2 or TRBV6-3, the J gene TRBJ1-2, with D uncertain. The germline CDR1 and CDR2 sequences are MNHEY and SVGEGT. The CDR3 is 12 residues long. The V and J ends lost 3 bases and 4 bases respectively, with 6 bases between them. The CDR3 bases that were read are TGTGCCAGCAGTTATAGCAGCTATGGC. This gives the protein CASSYSSYG. The entire CDR3 reads CASSYSSYGYTF.

Only a few counts were recorded for this clone. The read ends 3 residues shy of where the CDR3 ends; the end is completed using the germline J gene. The chain joins TRBV7-7 to TRBJ2-3, with a tentative D call TRBD1 (6 bases). Looked up from germline, CDR1 is SSHAT and CDR2 is FNYEAQ (reference sequence). V lost 5 bases to trimming and J lost 4 bases, with 19 bases between them. This CDR3 is 16 amino acids long. The DNA read from the CDR3 is TGTGCCAGCAGCCTCCGACAGGCAGAAAGCTCAGATACG. Encoded protein: CASSLRQAESSDT. The full-length CDR3 reads as CASSLRQAESSDTQYF.

In regard to this clone: The observed sequence ends 3 residues before the CDR3 terminus, with the missing tail filled in from the germline J gene. The gene calls are TRBV6-2 or TRBV6-3 and TRBJ1-5; D perhaps matches TRBD1 (6 bases). CDR1 is MNHEY, CDR2 SVGEGT, per germline. This CDR3 is 14 amino acids long. Trimming removed 8 bases from V and 6 bases from J, with 17 bases in between. CDR3 bases read: TGTGCCAGCCTGTGGTGGGGGGGCGTTCAGCCC. It codes for CASLWWGGVQP. The full CDR3 reads CASLWWGGVQPQHF.

At least ten counts were recorded for this clone. The read terminates 3 residues ahead of where the CDR3 ends, so the germline J gene completes it. This chain connects TRBV7-2 to TRBJ2-1; D gene uncertain. CDR3 length equals 13 residues. Germline V CDR1 and CDR2: SGHTA, FQGNSA. Trimming took 2 bases from V and 5 from J, leaving 7 bases between them. CDR3 region: CASSLRVDNEQFF. The DNA read from the CDR3 is TGTGCCAGCAGCTTAAGGGTGGACAATGAG.

The sample holds a few counts of this clone. The read halts 3 residues ahead of the CDR3 end, with the missing end drawn from the germline J gene. V is TRBV6-2 or TRBV6-3 and J is TRBJ2-3, with 8 bases identical to TRBD2. Germline V gene lookup returns CDR1 MNHEY and CDR2 SVGEGT. The CDR3 covers 15 residues. Losses at the gene ends were 7 bases for V and 2 bases for J; bases not matched to a gene: 8. The covered CDR3 bases are TGTGCCAGCACAGTAAGCGGGAGAACCACAGATACG. Its protein product is CASTVSGRTTDT. Given in full, the CDR3 is CASTVSGRTTDTQYF.

In its sample, this clone was seen a few times. The read stops 3 residues short of the end of the CDR3; the missing end is completed from the germline J gene. The rearrangement links TRBV7-9 to TRBJ1-5; TRBD1 aligns across 7 bases. The CDR3 runs 15 residues. V gave up 5 bases and J gave up 2 bases; unmatched junction bases: 6. The germline V gene encodes CDR1 SEHNR and CDR2 FQNEAQ (reference sequence). The CDR3 is CASSRDSYGNQPQHF. The CDR3 DNA, read in part, is TGTGCCAGCAGCCGGGACAGTTATGGCAATCAGCCC.

This clone is medium-sized (0.01 to 0.1%) by share. The CDR3 is cut off 3 residues early in the read; its end comes from the germline J gene. J is TRBJ2-7 and V is TRBV29-1, with 9 positions matching TRBD2. The CDR3 extends over 13 amino acids. V trimming: 7 bases; J trimming: 5 bases; junction bases outside the gene matches: 9. Germline V gene lookup returns CDR1 SQVTM and CDR2 ANQGSEA. Here the CDR3 reads CSARSGRVNEQYF. CDR3 DNA, as far as it was read: TGCAGCGCACGTAGCGGGAGAGTGAACGAG.

A few counts support this clone. The observed sequence ends 3 residues before the CDR3 terminus, with the missing tail filled in from the germline J gene. The gene calls are TRBV7-6 and TRBJ2-5; 12 bases fit TRBD1. This CDR3 has 15 residues. The germline V gene encodes CDR1 SGHVS and CDR2 FNYEAQ. V gave up 3 bases and J gave up 5 bases; unmatched junction bases: 4. CDR3 DNA, as far as it was read: TGTGCCAGCAGCTTGGGGACAGGGGGCGAGGAGACC. This codes for CASSLGTGGEET. The CDR3, in full, reads CASSLGTGGEETQYF.

With regard to this clone: The CDR3 end falls 3 residues outside the read, so it is completed with the germline J gene. The chain uses TRBV30 and TRBJ1-2, with TRBD1 matching over 7 bases. Germline V gene data show CDR1 as GTSNPN and CDR2 as SVGIG (reference sequence). The CDR3 has 12 residues. CDR3 loop: CAWSVGGRGYTF. The DNA read from the CDR3 is TGTGCCTGGAGTGTAGGGGGCCGGGGC. Filled out from reference TRBV30 and TRBJ1-2, the complete variable domain reads SQTIHQWPATLVQPVGSPLSLECTVEGTSNPNLYWYRQAAGRGLQLLFYSVGIGQISSEVPQNLSASRPQDRQFILSSKKLLLSDSGFYLCAWSVGGRGYTFGSGTRLTVV.